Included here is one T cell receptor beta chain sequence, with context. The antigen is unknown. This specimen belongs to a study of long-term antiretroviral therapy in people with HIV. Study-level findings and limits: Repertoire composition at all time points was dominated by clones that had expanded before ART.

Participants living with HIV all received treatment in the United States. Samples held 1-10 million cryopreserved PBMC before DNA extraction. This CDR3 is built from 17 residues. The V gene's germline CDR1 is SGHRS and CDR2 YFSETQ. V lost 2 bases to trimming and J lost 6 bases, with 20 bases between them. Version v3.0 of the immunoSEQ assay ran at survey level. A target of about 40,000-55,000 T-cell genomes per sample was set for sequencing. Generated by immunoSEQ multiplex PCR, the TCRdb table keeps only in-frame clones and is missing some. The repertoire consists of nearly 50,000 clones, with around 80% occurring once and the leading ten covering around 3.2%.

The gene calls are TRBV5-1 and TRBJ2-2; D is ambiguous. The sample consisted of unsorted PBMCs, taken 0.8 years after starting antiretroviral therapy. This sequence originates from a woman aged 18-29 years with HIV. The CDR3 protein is CASSFTPGGNYAGELFF. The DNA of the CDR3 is TGCGCCAGCAGCTTTACCCCAGGCGGCAACTATGCCGGGGAGCTGTTTTTT.